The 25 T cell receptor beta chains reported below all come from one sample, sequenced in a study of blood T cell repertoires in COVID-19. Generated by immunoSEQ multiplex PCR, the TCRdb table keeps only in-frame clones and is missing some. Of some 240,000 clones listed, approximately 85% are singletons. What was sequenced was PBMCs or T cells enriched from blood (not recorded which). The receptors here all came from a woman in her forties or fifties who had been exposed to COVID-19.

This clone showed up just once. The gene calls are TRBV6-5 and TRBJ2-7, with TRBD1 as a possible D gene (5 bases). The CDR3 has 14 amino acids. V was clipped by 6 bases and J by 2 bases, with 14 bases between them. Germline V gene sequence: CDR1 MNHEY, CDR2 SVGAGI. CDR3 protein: CASRFRTSPYEQYF. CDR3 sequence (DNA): TGTGCCAGCAGATTTAGGACAAGCCCCTACGAGCAGTACTTC.

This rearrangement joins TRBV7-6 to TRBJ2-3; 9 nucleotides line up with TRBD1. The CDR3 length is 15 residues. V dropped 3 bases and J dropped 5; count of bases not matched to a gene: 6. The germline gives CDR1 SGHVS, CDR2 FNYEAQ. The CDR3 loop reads CASSLGDRVEDTQYF. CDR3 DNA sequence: TGTGCCAGCAGCTTGGGGGACAGGGTAGAAGATACGCAGTATTTT.

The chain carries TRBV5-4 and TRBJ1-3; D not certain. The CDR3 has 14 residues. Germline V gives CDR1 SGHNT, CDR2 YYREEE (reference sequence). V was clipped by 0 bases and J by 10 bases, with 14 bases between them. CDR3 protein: CASSLEPAAGTIYF. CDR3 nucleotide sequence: TGTGCCAGCAGCTTGGAGCCAGCCGCGGGGACCATATATTTT. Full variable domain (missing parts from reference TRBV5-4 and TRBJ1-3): ETGVTQSPTHLIKTRGQQVTLRCSSQSGHNTVSWYQQALGQGPQFIFQYYREEENGRGNFPPRFSGLQFPNYSSELNVNALELDDSALYLCASSLEPAAGTIYFGEGSWLTVV.

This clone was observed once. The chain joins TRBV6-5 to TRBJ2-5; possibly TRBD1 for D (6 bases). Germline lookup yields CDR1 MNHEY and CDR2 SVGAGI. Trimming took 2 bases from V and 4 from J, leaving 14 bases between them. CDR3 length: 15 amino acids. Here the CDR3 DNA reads TGTGCCAGCAGTTACCTGACAGGAGGAGGAGAGACCCAGTACTTC. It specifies CASSYLTGGGETQYF.

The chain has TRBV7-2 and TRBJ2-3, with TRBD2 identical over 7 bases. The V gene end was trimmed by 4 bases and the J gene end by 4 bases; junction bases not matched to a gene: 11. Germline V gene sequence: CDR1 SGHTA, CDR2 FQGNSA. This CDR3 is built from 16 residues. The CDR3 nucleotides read TGTGCCAGCAGCTCCTTTCCCCGGGACTATTCAGATACGCAGTATTTT. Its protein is CASSSFPRDYSDTQYF.

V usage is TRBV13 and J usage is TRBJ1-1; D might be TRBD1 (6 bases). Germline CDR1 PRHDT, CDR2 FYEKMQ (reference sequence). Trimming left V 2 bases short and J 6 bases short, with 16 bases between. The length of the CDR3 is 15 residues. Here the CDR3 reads CASSLTPQGRAEAFF. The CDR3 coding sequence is TGTGCCAGCAGCTTAACGCCCCAGGGGAGGGCTGAAGCTTTCTTT.

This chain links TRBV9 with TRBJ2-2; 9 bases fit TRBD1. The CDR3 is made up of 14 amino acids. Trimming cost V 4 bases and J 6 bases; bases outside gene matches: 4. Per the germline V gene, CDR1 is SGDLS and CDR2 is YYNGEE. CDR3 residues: CASSLNRGPGELFF. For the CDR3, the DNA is TGTGCCAGCAGCCTGAACAGGGGGCCCGGGGAGCTGTTTTTT.

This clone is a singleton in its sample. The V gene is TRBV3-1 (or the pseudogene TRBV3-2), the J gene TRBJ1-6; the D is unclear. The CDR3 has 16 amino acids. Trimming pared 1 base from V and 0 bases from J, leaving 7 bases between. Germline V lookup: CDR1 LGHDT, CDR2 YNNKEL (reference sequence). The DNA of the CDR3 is TGTGCCAGCAGCCAAGTGGGGAGCTCCTATAATTCACCCCTCCACTTT. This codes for CASSQVGSSYNSPLHF.

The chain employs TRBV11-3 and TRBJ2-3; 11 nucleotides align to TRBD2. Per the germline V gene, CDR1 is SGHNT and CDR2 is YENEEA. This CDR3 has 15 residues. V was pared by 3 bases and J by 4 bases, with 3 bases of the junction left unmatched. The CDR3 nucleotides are TGTGCCAGCAGCTTTACTAGCGGGGGCCCAGATACGCAGTATTTT. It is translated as CASSFTSGGPDTQYF.

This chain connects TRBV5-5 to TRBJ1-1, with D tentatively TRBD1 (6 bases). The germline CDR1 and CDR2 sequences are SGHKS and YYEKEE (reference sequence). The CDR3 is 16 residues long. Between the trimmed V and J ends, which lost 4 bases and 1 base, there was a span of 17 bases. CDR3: CASSALVPTGNTEAFF. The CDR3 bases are TGTGCCAGCAGCGCACTAGTTCCGACAGGGAACACTGAAGCTTTCTTT.

The CDR3 DNA reads TGTGCCAGCAGCCCCCAGGTTTTCTCTGGAAACACCATATATTTT. Translation gives CASSPQVFSGNTIYF. The chain joins TRBV5-8 to TRBJ1-3; D gene uncertain. Per germline, CDR1 SGHTS and CDR2 YDEGEE. V was shortened by 4 bases and J by 0 bases, with 11 bases between the two germline ends. The CDR3 totals 15 residues.

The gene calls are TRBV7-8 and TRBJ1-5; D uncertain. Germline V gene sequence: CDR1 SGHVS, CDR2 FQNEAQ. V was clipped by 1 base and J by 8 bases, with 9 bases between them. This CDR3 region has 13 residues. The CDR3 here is CASSLDGSEPQHF. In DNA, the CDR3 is TGTGCCAGCAGCTTAGATGGGAGCGAGCCCCAGCATTTT.

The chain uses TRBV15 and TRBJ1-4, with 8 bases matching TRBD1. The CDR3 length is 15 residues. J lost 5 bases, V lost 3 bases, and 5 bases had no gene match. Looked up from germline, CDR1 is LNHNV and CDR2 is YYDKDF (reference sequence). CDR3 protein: CATSSGGDRNEKLFF. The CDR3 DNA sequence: TGTGCCACCAGCAGTGGTGGGGACAGGAATGAAAAACTGTTTTTT.

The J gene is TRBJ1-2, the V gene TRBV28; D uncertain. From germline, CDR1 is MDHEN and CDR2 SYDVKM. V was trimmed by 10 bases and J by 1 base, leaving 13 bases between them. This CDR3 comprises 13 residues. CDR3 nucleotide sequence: TGTGCCACCCTTCAGAATTTTAACTATGGCTACACCTTC. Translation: CATLQNFNYGYTF.

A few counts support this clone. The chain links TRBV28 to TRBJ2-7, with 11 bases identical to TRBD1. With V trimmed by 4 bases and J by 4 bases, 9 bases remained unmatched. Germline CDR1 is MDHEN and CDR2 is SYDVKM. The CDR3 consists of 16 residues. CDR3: CASSSQDRGHRYEQYF. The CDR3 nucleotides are TGTGCCAGCAGTTCCCAGGACAGGGGGCATAGATACGAGCAGTACTTC.

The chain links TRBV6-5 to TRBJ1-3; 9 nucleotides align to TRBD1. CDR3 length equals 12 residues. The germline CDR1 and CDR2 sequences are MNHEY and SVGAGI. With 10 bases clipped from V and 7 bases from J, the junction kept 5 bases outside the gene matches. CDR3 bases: TGTGCCACCCGGACAGGGGAGAACACCATATATTTT. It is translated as CATRTGENTIYF.

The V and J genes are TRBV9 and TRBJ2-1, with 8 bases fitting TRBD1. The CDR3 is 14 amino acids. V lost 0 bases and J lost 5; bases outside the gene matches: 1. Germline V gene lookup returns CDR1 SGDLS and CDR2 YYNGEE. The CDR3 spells CASSVGQGNNEQFF. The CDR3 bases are TGTGCCAGCAGCGTAGGACAGGGGAACAATGAGCAGTTCTTC.

The CDR3, as DNA: TGTGCCAGCAGCTCCTCCGGGACACATACCTACGAGCAGTACTTC. Translating gives CASSSSGTHTYEQYF. V usage is TRBV5-4 and J usage is TRBJ2-7; tentatively, D is TRBD1 (6 bases). Germline V gene data show CDR1 as SGHNT and CDR2 as YYREEE (reference sequence). This CDR3 has 15 amino acids. Trimming removed 3 bases at V and 2 bases at J, with 15 bases between.

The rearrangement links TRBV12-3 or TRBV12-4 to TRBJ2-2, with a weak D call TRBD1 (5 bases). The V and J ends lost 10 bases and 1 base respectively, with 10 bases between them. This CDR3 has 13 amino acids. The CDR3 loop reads CAIARVNTGELFF. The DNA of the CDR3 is TGTGCCATAGCCAGGGTGAACACCGGGGAGCTGTTTTTT.

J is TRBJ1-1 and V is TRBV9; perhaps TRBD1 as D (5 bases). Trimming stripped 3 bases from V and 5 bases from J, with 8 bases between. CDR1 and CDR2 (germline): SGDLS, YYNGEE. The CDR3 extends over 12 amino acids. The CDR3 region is CASSGAGTEAFF. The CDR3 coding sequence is TGTGCCAGCAGCGGAGCAGGGACTGAAGCTTTCTTT.

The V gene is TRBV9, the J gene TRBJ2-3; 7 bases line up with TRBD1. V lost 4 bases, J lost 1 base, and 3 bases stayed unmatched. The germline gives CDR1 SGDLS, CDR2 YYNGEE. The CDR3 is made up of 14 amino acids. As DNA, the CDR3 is TGTGCCAGCAGCCCCCAGGGGGGCACAGATACGCAGTATTTT. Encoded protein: CASSPQGGTDTQYF.

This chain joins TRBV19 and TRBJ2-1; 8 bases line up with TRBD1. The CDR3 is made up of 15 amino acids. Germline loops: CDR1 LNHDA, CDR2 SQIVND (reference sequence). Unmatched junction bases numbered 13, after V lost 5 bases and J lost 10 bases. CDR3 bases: TGTGCCAGTAGTCCTTTTGGGGGGACAGGTAACGAGCAGTTCTTC. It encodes CASSPFGGTGNEQFF.

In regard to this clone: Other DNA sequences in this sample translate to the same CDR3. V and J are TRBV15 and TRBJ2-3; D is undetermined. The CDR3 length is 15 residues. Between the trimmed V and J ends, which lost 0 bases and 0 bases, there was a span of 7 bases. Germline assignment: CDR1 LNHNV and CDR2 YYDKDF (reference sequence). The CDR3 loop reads CATSRDPSSTDTQYF. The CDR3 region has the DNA TGTGCCACCAGCAGAGACCCCTCTAGCACAGATACGCAGTATTTT.

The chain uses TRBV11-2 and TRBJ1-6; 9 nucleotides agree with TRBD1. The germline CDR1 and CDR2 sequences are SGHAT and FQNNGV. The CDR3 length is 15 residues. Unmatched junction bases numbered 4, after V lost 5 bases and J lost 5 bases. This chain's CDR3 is CASSHRDRDNSPLHF. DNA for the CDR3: TGTGCCAGCAGCCACCGGGACAGGGATAATTCACCCCTCCACTTT.

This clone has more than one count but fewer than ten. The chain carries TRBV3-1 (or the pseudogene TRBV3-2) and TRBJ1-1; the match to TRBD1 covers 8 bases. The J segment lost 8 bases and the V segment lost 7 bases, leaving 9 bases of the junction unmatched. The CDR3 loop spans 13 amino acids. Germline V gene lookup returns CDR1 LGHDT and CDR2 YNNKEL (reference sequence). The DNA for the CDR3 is TGTGCCAGCATCGAATACCCAGGGGGCGAAGCTTTCTTT. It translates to CASIEYPGGEAFF.